This T cell receptor (beta chain) was found in a study of PD-L1 blockade in urothelial cancer. Trimming took 4 bases from V and 7 from J; bases not matched to a gene: 9. The CDR3 length is 15 residues. Per germline, CDR1 SGHAT and CDR2 FQNNGV. Clones were read by immunoSEQ multiplex PCR, and TCRdb kept only the in-frame ones, dropping some. The table has approximately 100,000 clones, under 85% seen once; the top ten hold 2.4%. The gene calls are TRBV11-2 and TRBJ2-7, with 11 bases identical to TRBD2. This receptor was identified in a man in his fifties or sixties with urothelial cancer. The source was PBMCs, collected around atezolizumab (anti-PD-L1) treatment. The CDR3 bases are TGTGCCAGCAGCTACACTAGCGGGAGAGGTGTAGAGCAGTACTTC. Translated: CASSYTSGRGVEQYF.